This TCR beta chain was documented in a study of vaccination and CD4 T cells after COVID-19. The treatment was: approximately 10-day PBMC culture with coronavirus spike peptide pools or control peptides (ViraFEST assay). Within the sample, this clonotype is large. Its antigen remains unknown. CD4+ T cells that had been cultured provided DNA sequenced with the Oncomine TCR Beta short-read assay. TCRdb analysed the PCR reads with MiXCR anew, one entry per CDR3 protein. The repertoire holds 11,000 or so distinct CDR3 sequences, with 65% to 75% as singletons. Input material: CD4+ T cells from blood, cultured in vitro. This clonotype was obtained from a human donor who had recovered from COVID-19.

The CDR3 nucleotides are TGCGCCAGCAGCTTGGGGGACGGGAGGAGCTATGGCTACACCTTC. Amino acid sequence: CASSLGDGRSYGYTF. The chain employs TRBV5-1 and TRBJ1-2, with a possible D match to TRBD1 (5 bases). V dropped 0 bases and J dropped 4 bases, with 13 bases sitting between them. This CDR3 comprises 15 residues. CDR1 is SGHRS, CDR2 YFSETQ, per germline.